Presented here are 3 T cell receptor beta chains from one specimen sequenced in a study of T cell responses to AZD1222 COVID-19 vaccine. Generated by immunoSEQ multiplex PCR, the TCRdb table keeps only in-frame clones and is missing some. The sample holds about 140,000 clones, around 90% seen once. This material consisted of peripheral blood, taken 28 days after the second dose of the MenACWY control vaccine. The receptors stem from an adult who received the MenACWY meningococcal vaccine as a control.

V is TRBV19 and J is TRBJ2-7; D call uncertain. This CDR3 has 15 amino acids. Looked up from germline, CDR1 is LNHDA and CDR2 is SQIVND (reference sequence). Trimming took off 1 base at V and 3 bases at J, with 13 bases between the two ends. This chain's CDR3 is CASSIGPIPSYEQYF. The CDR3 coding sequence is TGTGCCAGTAGTATAGGGCCGATACCCAGCTACGAGCAGTACTTC.

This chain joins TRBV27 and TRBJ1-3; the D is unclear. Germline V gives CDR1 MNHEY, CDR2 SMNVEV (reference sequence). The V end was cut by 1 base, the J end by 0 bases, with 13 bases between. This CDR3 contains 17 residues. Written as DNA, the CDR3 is TGTGCCAGCAGTTTATGGCCGGAGGTCCGCTCTGGAAACACCATATATTTT. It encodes CASSLWPEVRSGNTIYF.

CDR3 region: CATGFSGELFF. In DNA, the CDR3 is TGTGCCACCGGGTTCTCCGGGGAGCTGTTTTTT. The chain uses TRBV24-1 and TRBJ2-2; no clear D gene. Germline loops: CDR1 KGHDR, CDR2 SFDVKD. Trimming removed 9 bases at V and 6 bases at J, with 7 bases between. The CDR3 loop spans 11 amino acids.